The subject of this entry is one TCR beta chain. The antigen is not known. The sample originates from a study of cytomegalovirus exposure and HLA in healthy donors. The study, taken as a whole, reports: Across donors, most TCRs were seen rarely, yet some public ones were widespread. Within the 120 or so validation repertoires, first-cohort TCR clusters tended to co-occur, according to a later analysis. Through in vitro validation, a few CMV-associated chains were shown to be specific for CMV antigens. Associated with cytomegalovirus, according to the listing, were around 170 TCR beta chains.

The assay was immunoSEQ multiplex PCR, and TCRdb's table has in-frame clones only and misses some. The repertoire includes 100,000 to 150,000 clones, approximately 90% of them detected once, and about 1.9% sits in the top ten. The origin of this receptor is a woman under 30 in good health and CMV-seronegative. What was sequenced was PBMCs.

The CDR3 reads CASSTSYGLAGDQYF. CDR3 coding DNA: TGTGCCAGCAGCACGTCCTATGGACTAGCGGGGGACCAGTACTTC. The chain couples TRBV7-6 to TRBJ2-5, with 13 bases aligning to TRBD2. The V and J ends lost 5 bases and 10 bases, in that order; junction bases with no gene match: 10. The CDR3 spans 15 residues. Germline CDR1 and CDR2: SGHVS and FNYEAQ.